One and the same sample provided the 12 T cell receptor beta chains below, sequenced in a study of blood T cell repertoires in COVID-19 (dated by TCRdb to 2020 to 2022). Libraries were made using the immunoSEQ multiplex PCR assay. Drawn from immuneACCESS, this table holds only the in-frame rearrangements with V and J called that TCRdb kept. Clones are partly lost; checked studies trace under half to an unresolved V gene and leave the rest unexplained. For this sample the table gives about 110,000 clones, of which 70% to 85% were detected only once. Together, the top ten hold 7% to 9% of the sample. Source material: peripheral blood. The receptors come from a woman of 80 years or more with active or convalescent COVID-19.

The gene calls are TRBV27 and TRBJ1-4; a weak D match, TRBD1 (6 bases). The CDR3 consists of 13 residues. Germline V CDR1 and CDR2: MNHEY, SMNVEV (reference sequence). V was cut by 5 bases and J by 6 bases, with 10 bases left in between. The CDR3 nucleotides are TGTGCCAGCAGTCGGCCAGGGGATGAAAAACTGTTTTTT. It translates to CASSRPGDEKLFF.

The chain recombines TRBV10-3 with TRBJ2-3; 7 bases align to TRBD2. The junction had 6 bases not matched to a gene; V was cut back by 7 bases and J by 2 bases. Germline V lookup: CDR1 ENHRY, CDR2 SYGVKD. The CDR3 runs to 14 residues. CDR3 sequence (DNA): TGTGCCATCACCTCCGGGACTACCACAGATACGCAGTATTTT. Protein: CAITSGTTTDTQYF.

V is TRBV19 and J is TRBJ2-7; a weak D match, TRBD2 (5 bases). Trimming removed 5 bases at V and 2 bases at J, with 13 bases between. This CDR3 spans 14 amino acids. Germline V gene sequence: CDR1 LNHDA, CDR2 SQIVND (reference sequence). The CDR3 nucleotides are TGTGCCAGTAGTTTTTACGGGAACCCCTACGAGCAGTACTTC. Translation gives CASSFYGNPYEQYF.

The genes are TRBV2 and TRBJ2-1, with TRBD2 identical over 12 bases. After removal of 6 bases from V and 1 base from J, the junction contained 7 bases not matched to a gene. Germline V gene sequence: CDR1 SNHLY, CDR2 FYNNEI. This CDR3 contains 17 residues. The DNA for the CDR3 is TGTGCCAGCAGCTCTAGCGGGAGGGCCGGGTCCTACAATGAGCAGTTCTTC. Protein product: CASSSSGRAGSYNEQFF.

J is TRBJ2-5 and V is TRBV5-6, with 10 nucleotides matching TRBD2. The V gene's germline CDR1 is SGHDT and CDR2 YYEEEE. With V trimmed by 2 bases and J by 5 bases, 9 bases remained unmatched. The CDR3 loop spans 16 amino acids. The CDR3, as DNA: TGTGCCAGCAGCTTCAGCGGGAGGGCCGGCGGGGAGACCCAGTACTTC. This encodes CASSFSGRAGGETQYF.

This chain links TRBV6-2 or TRBV6-3 with TRBJ2-1; D is perhaps TRBD1 (5 bases). The CDR3 has 13 amino acids. The V and J ends lost 3 bases and 13 bases respectively, with 16 bases between them. Per germline, CDR1 MNHEY and CDR2 SVGEGT. This chain's CDR3 is CASSYMTETDQFF. CDR3 DNA: TGTGCCAGCAGTTATATGACAGAAACTGACCAGTTCTTC.

The J gene is TRBJ1-3, the V gene TRBV15, with D possibly TRBD1 on 5 matching bases. CDR1 is LNHNV and CDR2 is YYDKDF in the germline V gene (reference sequence). The CDR3 is 20 residues long. Trimming removed 0 bases at V and 4 bases at J, with 25 bases between. The CDR3 coding sequence is TGTGCCACCAGCAGAGAACGATGGGGTGCGGGGGTTTTCCCCGGAAACACCATATATTTT. This encodes CATSRERWGAGVFPGNTIYF.

CDR3 DNA sequence: TGTGCCAGTAGTGTTACTAGCGGGAGGATATACAATGAGCAGTTCTTC. This gives the protein CASSVTSGRIYNEQFF. The chain employs TRBV19 and TRBJ2-1; TRBD2 matches at 12 bases. J lost 4 bases, V lost 5 bases, and 6 bases had no gene match. The germline V gene encodes CDR1 LNHDA and CDR2 SQIVND (reference sequence). CDR3 length: 16 amino acids.

The chain couples TRBV24-1 to TRBJ2-5; maybe TRBD2 (6 bases). V was trimmed by 3 bases and J by 0 bases, leaving 7 bases between them. The germline V gene has CDR1 KGHDR and CDR2 SFDVKD. The CDR3 contains 14 residues. The CDR3 is CATSDIADQETQYF. The CDR3 DNA reads TGTGCCACCAGTGATATAGCGGACCAAGAGACCCAGTACTTC.

The gene calls are TRBV19 and TRBJ1-4; D might be TRBD1 (5 bases). Per germline, CDR1 LNHDA and CDR2 SQIVND (reference sequence). Trimming removed 1 base at V and 10 bases at J, with 13 bases between. There are 14 residues in the CDR3. The CDR3: CASSIVPGYGKLFF. CDR3 DNA sequence: TGTGCCAGTAGTATAGTCCCAGGGTACGGAAAACTGTTTTTT.

CDR3 loop: CASGERDRDEQYF. The CDR3 nucleotides are TGTGCCAGCGGGGAGCGGGATCGCGACGAGCAGTACTTC. The chain recombines TRBV6-5 with TRBJ2-7; 7 bases align to TRBD2. The CDR3 has 13 amino acids. V lost 8 bases and J lost 5; bases outside the gene matches: 9. From germline, CDR1 is MNHEY and CDR2 SVGAGI.

The V and J genes are TRBV21-1 and TRBJ1-5; the table's TRBD1 call for D was not verified on the DNA. TRBV21-1 constitutes a pseudogene. The CDR3 runs to 18 residues. The CDR3 DNA is TGTGCCAGCAGCAAACCGAGGGGGACAGGGGCCGGCAATCAGCCCCAGCATTTT. This gives the protein CASSKPRGTGAGNQPQHF.